Listed below are T cell receptor beta chains from one sample, sequenced in a study of blood T cell repertoires in COVID-19. The protocol was immunoSEQ multiplex PCR, while the TCRdb copy is restricted to in-frame clones and leaves out a portion. The table has around 300,000 clones, 89% seen once. Sequences were obtained from PBMCs or T cells enriched from blood (not recorded which). The receptors were sampled from a woman aged 40 to 49 who had recovered from COVID-19. Both conserved end residues are trimmed from each CDR3. A D gene is named only where the DNA matches it firmly. Not all rows give a size; the values are once, few, many and, for expanded clones, a class.

d_call clone_size v_call cdr3_aa
TRBD1 NA TRBV5-7 ASTNSGQEVSGANVLT
NA once TRBV29-1 SVGGPNYGYT
NA NA TRBV5-1 ASSSEQRSSGNTIY
NA NA TRBV15 ATSPTSGSGANVLT
NA NA TRBV19 ASSFVVPPNSDQPQH
TRBD1 NA TRBV6-6 ASSPPGQGREAF
NA few TRBV7-2 ASSAYRDTEAF
TRBD1 NA TRBV10-2 ASSAGQYTGELF
NA NA TRBV5-1 ASSLELAKSTDTQY
TRBD1 NA TRBV30 AWSNSPGGGFYT
NA NA TRBV5-1 ASSLLPGSSTDTQY
TRBD1 NA TRBV12-3/TRBV12-4 ASLRQGSYEQY
NA NA TRBV3-1/TRBV3-2 ASSQDRRAATNEKLF
TRBD1 NA TRBV4-2 ASSQPGQGYGYT
NA NA TRBV6-5 ASSQRAVRTEAF
NA NA TRBV11-2 ASSSADTQY
TRBD1 NA TRBV19 ARSLGQDRGRGNTIY
TRBD1 NA TRBV7-2 ASSQTFLRDSHDNEQF
NA NA TRBV6-5 ATHGDVTDTQY
NA NA TRBV2 ASSEVRVNTEAF
NA NA TRBV6-2/TRBV6-3 ASSLQGNYGYT
TRBD1 few TRBV4-1 ASSFRQGQTNSPLH
TRBD2 NA TRBV3-1/TRBV3-2 ASISGGGSEQF
NA NA TRBV5-1 ASSPESGTPNTEAF
TRBD2 NA TRBV6-1 ASTSSGRTDTQY
NA once TRBV3-1/TRBV3-2 ASSQGYRGNEKLF
TRBD1 NA TRBV5-1 ASSPGGTGDGYT
NA NA TRBV11-3 ASSDRRDTQY
NA NA TRBV5-4 ASSLEGGGNSPLH
TRBD1 NA TRBV6-9 ASRRQGRTEAF
TRBD1 NA TRBV30 AWSVAGGRQPQH
NA NA TRBV29-1 SATEGQVGETQY
TRBD1 NA TRBV7-6 ASSRTGVGEGNTIY
NA NA TRBV2 ASTFQGHMNTEAF
TRBD2 once TRBV5-4 ASSLGPSGTGELF
NA NA TRBV2 ASTSRADTQY
TRBD1 NA TRBV19 ASSVATGETEAF
NA once TRBV25-1 ASSEQGYGYT
TRBD1 few TRBV27 ASRPGQRISGEGELYNSPLH
NA NA TRBV18 ASSPRARTSTDTQY
TRBD2 NA TRBV30 AWSHGGVRETQY
NA NA TRBV9 ASSPQDFGNSPLH
TRBD1 few TRBV12-3/TRBV12-4 ASTKQGVLRAF
TRBD1 NA TRBV11-2 ASSFSPGQYNSPLH